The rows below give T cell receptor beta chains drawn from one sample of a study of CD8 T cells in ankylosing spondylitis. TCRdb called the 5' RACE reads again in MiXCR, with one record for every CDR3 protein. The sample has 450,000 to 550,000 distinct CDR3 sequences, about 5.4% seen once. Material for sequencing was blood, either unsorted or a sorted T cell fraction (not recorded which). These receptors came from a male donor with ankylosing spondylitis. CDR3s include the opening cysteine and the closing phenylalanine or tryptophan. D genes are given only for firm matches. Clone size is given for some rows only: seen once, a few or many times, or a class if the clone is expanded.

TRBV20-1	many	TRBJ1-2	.	CSARTQWGSGYTF	TGCAGTGCTAGAACCCAGTGGGGCAGTGGCTACACCTTC
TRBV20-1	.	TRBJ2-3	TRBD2	CSARLTSGRRDTQYF	TGCAGTGCTAGACTAACTAGCGGGAGGAGAGATACGCAGTATTTT
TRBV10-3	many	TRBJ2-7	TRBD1	CAISIQGASEQYF	TGTGCCATCAGTATACAGGGGGCTAGCGAGCAGTACTTC
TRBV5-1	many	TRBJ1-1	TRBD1	CASSGDRVSTEAFF	TGCGCCAGCAGCGGGGACAGGGTATCCACTGAAGCTTTCTTT
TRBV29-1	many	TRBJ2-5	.	CSVLGSFQTQYF	TGCAGCGTCCTCGGCTCTTTTCAGACCCAGTACTTC
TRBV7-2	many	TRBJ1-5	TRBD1	CASSKTGGANQPQHF	TGTGCCAGCAGCAAAACAGGGGGCGCGAATCAGCCCCAGCATTTT
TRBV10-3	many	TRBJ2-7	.	CAISDRRGLAYEQYF	TGTGCCATCAGTGATAGAAGGGGCTTAGCCTACGAGCAGTACTTC
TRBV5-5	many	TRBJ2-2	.	CAIARDNTGELFF	TGTGCCATTGCGCGGGACAACACCGGGGAGCTGTTTTTT
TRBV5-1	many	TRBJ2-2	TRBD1	CASSFVFGTANTGELFF	TGCGCCAGCAGCTTCGTGTTTGGGACAGCGAACACCGGGGAGCTGTTTTTT
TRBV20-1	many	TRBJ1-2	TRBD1	CSASHRGTGGYTF	TGCAGTGCTTCCCACAGGGGAACGGGGGGCTACACCTTC
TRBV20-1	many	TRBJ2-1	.	CSASWPTYNEQFF	TGCAGTGCTAGTTGGCCTACGTACAATGAGCAGTTCTTC
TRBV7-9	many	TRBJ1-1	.	CASSFLEGNTEAFF	TGTGCCAGCAGCTTTTTGGAGGGGAACACTGAAGCTTTCTTT
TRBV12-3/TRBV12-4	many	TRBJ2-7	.	CASSPYAGGEQYF	TGTGCCAGCAGTCCATATGCCGGGGGCGAGCAGTACTTC
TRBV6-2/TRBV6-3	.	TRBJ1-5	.	CASRRRQTSNQPQHF	TGTGCCAGCAGGCGACGACAGACCTCGAATCAGCCCCAGCATTTT
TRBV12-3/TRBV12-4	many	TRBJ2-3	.	CASSLDGEDTQYF	TGTGCCAGCAGTTTAGACGGCGAAGATACGCAGTATTTT
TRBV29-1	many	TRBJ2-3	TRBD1	CSVATGTLADTQYF	TGCAGCGTTGCGACAGGGACCCTCGCGGATACGCAGTATTTT
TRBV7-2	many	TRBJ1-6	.	CASSLTFGGAQNSPLHF	TGTGCCAGCAGCTTAACTTTTGGGGGGGCGCAGAATTCACCCCTCCACTTT
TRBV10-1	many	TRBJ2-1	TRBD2	CASSESPAGLQEQFF	TGCGCCAGCAGTGAGTCCCCAGCGGGACTTCAGGAGCAGTTCTTC
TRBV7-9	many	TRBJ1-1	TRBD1	CASSLDQGAQAFF	TGTGCCAGCAGCTTAGATCAGGGGGCGCAAGCTTTCTTT
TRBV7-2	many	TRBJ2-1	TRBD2	CASSLKTSGMMEQFF	TGTGCCAGCAGCTTAAAAACTAGCGGGATGATGGAGCAGTTCTTC
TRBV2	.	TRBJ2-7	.	CASSDTGWIYEQYF	TGTGCCAGCAGTGACACCGGCTGGATCTACGAGCAGTACTTC
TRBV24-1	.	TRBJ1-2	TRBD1	CATSVTGGEDYGYTF	TGTGCCACCAGTGTCACAGGGGGCGAGGACTATGGCTACACCTTC
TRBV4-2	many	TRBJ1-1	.	CASSQDLGGTEAFF	TGTGCCAGCAGCCAAGATTTAGGGGGGACTGAAGCTTTCTTT
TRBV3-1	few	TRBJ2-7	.	CASSQLRAYEQYF	TGTGCCAGCAGCCAACTACGGGCCTACGAGCAGTACTTC
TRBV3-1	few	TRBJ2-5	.	CASSQKHLTQYF	TGTGCCAGCAGCCAGAAACATCTGACCCAGTACTTC
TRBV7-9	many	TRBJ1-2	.	CASSLRLLGAYGYTF	TGTGCCAGCAGCTTAAGACTATTAGGGGCCTATGGCTACACCTTC
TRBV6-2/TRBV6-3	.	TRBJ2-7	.	CASKKGFYEQYF	TGTGCCAGCAAGAAGGGATTTTACGAGCAGTACTTC
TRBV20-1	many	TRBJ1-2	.	CSYRVGYYGYTF	TGCAGTTACAGGGTCGGATACTATGGCTACACCTTC
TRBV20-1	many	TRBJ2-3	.	CSALSTDTQYF	TGCAGTGCTTTATCGACCGATACGCAGTATTTT
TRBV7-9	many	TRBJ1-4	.	CASSLAGYSTNEKLFF	TGTGCCAGCAGCTTGGCAGGTTATTCAACTAATGAAAAACTGTTTTTT
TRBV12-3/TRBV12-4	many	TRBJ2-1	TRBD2	CASSLPWTRLGNEQFF	TGTGCCAGCAGTCTCCCCTGGACTAGGCTCGGCAATGAGCAGTTCTTC
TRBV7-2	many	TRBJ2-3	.	CASSSSRVTDTQYF	TGTGCCAGCAGCTCCTCCCGGGTCACAGATACGCAGTATTTT
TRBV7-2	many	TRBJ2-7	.	CASSLEFSYEQYF	TGTGCCAGCAGCTTAGAGTTCTCCTACGAGCAGTACTTC
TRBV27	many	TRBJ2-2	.	CASSWRTGELFF	TGTGCCAGTTCCTGGCGCACCGGGGAGCTGTTTTTT
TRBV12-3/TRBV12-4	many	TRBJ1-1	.	CASSSWHSNTEAFF	TGTGCCAGCAGTTCCTGGCACTCGAACACTGAAGCTTTCTTT
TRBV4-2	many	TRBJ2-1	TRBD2	CASTQLAGSYNEQFF	TGTGCCAGCACTCAACTAGCGGGGAGCTACAATGAGCAGTTCTTC
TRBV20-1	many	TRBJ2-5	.	CSARSLAVETQYF	TGCAGTGCTAGGTCATTGGCGGTGGAGACCCAGTACTTC
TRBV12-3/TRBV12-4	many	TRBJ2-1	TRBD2	CASSFHLAGAKNEQFF	TGTGCCAGCAGTTTTCACCTAGCGGGAGCTAAAAATGAGCAGTTCTTC
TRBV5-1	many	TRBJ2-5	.	CASSLRGHQETQYF	TGCGCCAGCAGCTTGAGGGGACACCAAGAGACCCAGTACTTC
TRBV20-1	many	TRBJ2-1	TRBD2	CSAPTPGLAVFSYNEQFF	TGCAGTGCCCCAACTCCGGGACTAGCGGTGTTCTCCTACAATGAGCAGTTCTTC
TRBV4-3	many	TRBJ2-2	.	CASSQRGGSGELFF	TGCGCCAGCAGCCAAAGGGGTGGCAGCGGGGAGCTGTTTTTT
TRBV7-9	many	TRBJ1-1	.	CASSLQGEAFF	TGTGCCAGCAGCTTACAGGGGGAAGCTTTCTTT
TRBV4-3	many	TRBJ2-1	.	CASSQDPGQRVNEQFF	TGCGCCAGCAGCCAAGACCCGGGACAAAGGGTAAATGAGCAGTTCTTC
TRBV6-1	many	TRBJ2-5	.	CASSNSLLTRQETQYF	TGTGCCAGCAGTAACAGCTTACTAACTCGACAAGAGACCCAGTACTTC
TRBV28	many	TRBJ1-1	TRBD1	CASSLWGTGKDEAFF	TGTGCCAGCAGTTTATGGGGGACAGGGAAGGATGAAGCTTTCTTT
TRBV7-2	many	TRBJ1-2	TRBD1	CASSVDRVDGYTF	TGTGCCAGCAGCGTGGACAGGGTCGATGGCTACACCTTC
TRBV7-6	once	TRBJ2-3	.	CASSLTGASSPTDTQYF	TGTGCCAGCAGCTTAACCGGAGCTAGCTCCCCCACAGATACGCAGTATTTT
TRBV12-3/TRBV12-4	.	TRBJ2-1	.	CASSYRFAPLGSSYNEQFF	TGTGCCAGCAGTTACCGGTTCGCTCCGTTAGGGAGCTCCTACAATGAGCAGTTCTTC
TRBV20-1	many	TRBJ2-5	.	CSARVPYQETQYF	TGCAGTGCTAGAGTTCCGTATCAAGAGACCCAGTACTTC
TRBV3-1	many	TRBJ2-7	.	CASSKRASIDEQYF	TGTGCCAGCAGCAAGCGGGCTAGCATCGACGAGCAGTACTTC
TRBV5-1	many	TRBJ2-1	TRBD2	CASRLAGAGEQFF	TGCGCCAGCAGGCTAGCGGGAGCGGGTGAGCAGTTCTTC
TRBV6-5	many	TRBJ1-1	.	CASSYSPGNGAFF	TGTGCCAGCAGTTACTCACCGGGAAACGGAGCTTTCTTT
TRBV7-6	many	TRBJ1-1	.	CASSLQKGKAFF	TGTGCCAGCAGCCTACAAAAAGGGAAAGCTTTCTTT
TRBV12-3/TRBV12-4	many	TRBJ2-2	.	CASSLQGSGGELFF	TGTGCCAGCAGTCTCCAGGGGTCGGGCGGGGAGCTGTTTTTT